Below, one T cell receptor (beta chain) is given with its context. This sample is part of a study of blood T cell repertoires in COVID-19. In the study overall: Acute-phase and convalescent COVID-19 samples originated in the United States, Italy and Spain.

Resolution of symptoms, clearance, or two negative PCRs was present in recovered Cohort 3 donors. Germline V gives CDR1 MNHEY, CDR2 SVGAGI. Germline trimming cut 10 bases from V and 2 bases from J; bases unmatched to any gene: 5. This CDR3 region has 13 residues. The data were produced by immunoSEQ multiplex PCR, yet TCRdb's version contains in-frame clones alone and is incomplete. The sample includes 200,000 to 250,000 clones, about 79% of them seen just once. This sequence originates from a woman aged 60-70 years who had recovered from COVID-19. Input material: PBMCs or T cells enriched from blood (not recorded which). This chain connects TRBV6-5 to TRBJ2-3; 8 bases map to TRBD1. CDR3 residues: CATLDRVTDTQYF. The CDR3 DNA reads TGTGCCACACTGGACAGGGTCACAGATACGCAGTATTTT.